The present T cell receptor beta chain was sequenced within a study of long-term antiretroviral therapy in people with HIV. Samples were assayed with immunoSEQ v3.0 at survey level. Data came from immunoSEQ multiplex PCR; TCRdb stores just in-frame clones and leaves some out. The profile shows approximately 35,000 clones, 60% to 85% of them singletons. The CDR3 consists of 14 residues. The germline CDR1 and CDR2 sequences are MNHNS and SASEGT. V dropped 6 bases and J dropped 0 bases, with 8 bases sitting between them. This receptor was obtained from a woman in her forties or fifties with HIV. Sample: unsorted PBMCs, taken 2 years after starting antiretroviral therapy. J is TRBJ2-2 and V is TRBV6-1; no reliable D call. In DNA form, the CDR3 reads TGTGCCAGCAGGTGGGCTTCGAACACCGGGGAGCTGTTTTTT. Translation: CASRWASNTGELFF.